Reported below is one T cell receptor beta chain. There is no known antigen for this receptor. Nothing much larger sits one base from this clone, and base qualities are not available. Each donor gave one peripheral blood draw, averaging approximately 0.11 L, which was collected into heparinised tubes. A BD FACSAria II and a panel including CD45RO, CCR7, CD25, CD127, CD95 and CD27 were used to sort naive, central memory, regulatory and stem cell-like memory CD4+ T cells. All sorted populations exceeded 95% purity. Right away, PBMCs were isolated by Lymphoprep density gradient centrifugation and were stained directly, with no culture step. Samples were stained and sorted in pairs, with one healthy donor and one patient per experiment, so that batch effects were minimized. This record belongs to a study of beta chain features in type 1 diabetes (dated by TCRdb to 2016 to 2019). About the investigation overall: No differences in mean age, gender distribution, total cell number or subset yield were found between patients and healthy donors. A total of roughly 98,000,000 sorted cells were examined across all samples, and RNA yield correlated strongly with the number of cells per subset. The study compared the TCRB repertoires of sorted circulating CD4+ T cell subsets in recently diagnosed type 1 diabetes patients with those in matched healthy donors. Regulatory and stem cell-like memory subsets were obtained from only 8 patients and about 8 healthy donors, while naive and central memory subsets were obtained from all 30 or so donors. Overall study outcomes, separate from this receptor: Naive, central memory and regulatory TCRB repertoires appeared to be more alike among patients than among healthy donors. Fewer insertions and more nucleotide deletions at VDJ recombination sites were observed in patients with type 1 diabetes, implying thymic rearrangement abnormalities. Because cDNA was sequenced instead of genomic DNA, activated cells with high expression could be over-represented, although the groups did not differ in activation or CD3 levels. Only small numbers of individuals were included in the HLA sub-analyses, which left unresolved whether HLA type had any influence on TCRB rearrangement. PCR might favor shorter templates, but patient and control samples were amplified and corrected together, so any skew would affect both groups equally. In all four CD4+ subsets, TCRB CDR3 length was moderately but significantly shorter in type 1 diabetes patients.

The CDR3 runs 14 amino acids, cysteine and phenylalanine included. Just CDR3 DNA is preserved here, 42 bases in frame from base 1. V is shortened by 2 bases, J by 7 bases, and the region joining them spans 11 bases. Based on the germline V gene, the CDR1 and CDR2 sequences are SGHVS and FNYEAQ. The High Capacity cDNA Reverse Transcription Kit was used to reverse transcribe all of the isolated RNA, meaning that expressed TCRB transcripts were what got sequenced. Deep immunoSEQ sequencing was applied to naive, central memory and regulatory T cell samples, giving an average of about 3.57 million total reads per sample. After sorted cells were lysed in RLT buffer, RNA was extracted with DNase-treated RNeasy Micro or Mini kits, with the choice depending on cell number. Each cell subset was processed separately to prevent cross-contamination, with patient and healthy donor samples processed together. Using the immunoSEQ multiplex PCR, TCRB sequences were amplified from cDNA into 87-bp fragments spanning the CDR3 region. Sequencing of the amplicons was performed on the Illumina HiSeq platform. Turning to the authors' computational methods: Synthetic template baselines were used to correct PCR bias computationally, reads within Hamming distance 2 were collapsed, and singletons that could not be merged were discarded. Reads were aligned to IMGT to assign V, D and J genes, CDR3 length, and insertions or deletions at six rearrangement sites. Within each subset, clonotype counts were normalized to sorted cell number, after which true diversity and Gini coefficients were computed with the tcR R package. The overlap coefficient, calculated on TCRB nucleotide sequences, was used to measure repertoire sharing. In its TCRdb copy, this immuneACCESS table keeps in-frame sequences only and misses some clones. Where compared with another copy, unresolved V genes explain less than half of these, and the others have no known cause. V and J calls and clone size are as listed in that table; D and trimming were resolved from the DNA. The sample records about 130,000 clones, about 8.7% of which are singletons. About 0.61% of the sample is in the top ten clones.

The sequenced material came from central memory CD4+ T cells from blood. Recombination linked TRBV7-6 to TRBJ1-4; 5 matching bases give a weak D call of TRBD1. This clonotype was sampled from a man between 18 and 29 years old in good health. The CDR3 has the sequence CASSLTGEVEKLFF. The DNA sequence reads TGTGCCAGCAGCTTAACGGGGGAAGTTGAAAAACTGTTTTTT.